The clone carrying this TCR beta chain was recorded many times. The data derive from a study of neurological immune-mediated disorders. The V gene end was trimmed by 0 bases and the J gene end by 9 bases; junction bases not matched to a gene: 5. In germline, CDR1 is LGHNA, CDR2 YNFKEQ. The CDR3 length is 14 residues. cDNA was made by 5'RACE with 10-nucleotide random UMIs. Over 160 million TCR-beta sequences from 15-18 subjects were obtained in each sequencing run. TCRdb recomputed calls from the 5' RACE reads with MiXCR, one row per CDR3 protein. Of around 25,000 distinct CDR3 sequences in the sample, about 13% were seen once.

The V gene is TRBV4-2, the J gene TRBJ1-3; TRBD1 matches at 7 bases. The TCR was taken from a woman aged 60-75 years with HTLV-1-associated myelopathy (HAM/TSP). Sequencing used PBMCs. CDR3 protein: CASSQEGDSSTIYF. The CDR3, as DNA: TGTGCCAGCAGCCAAGAAGGGGACAGCTCCACCATATATTTT.